This TCR beta chain was recovered during a study of blood T cell repertoires in COVID-19. The overall study: The cDNA or gDNA used as material had been derived from T cells, B-cell-depleted T cells, or PBMCs.

Germline V gene data show CDR1 as LGHDT and CDR2 as YNNKEL (reference sequence). The V gene lost 1 base and the J gene lost 4 bases, with 16 bases spanning the gap. This CDR3 comprises 16 residues. Original handling: Researchers report that nucleated cell counts were estimated from reference gene primer amplification. The table came from immunoSEQ multiplex PCR; TCRdb's copy has only in-frame clones and leaves some out. That table furnishes V, J and clone size, whereas the DNA furnished D and trimming. The table records more than 85,000 clones, 70% to 85% of them present only once. The sequence was collected from a man in his 70s with acute or convalescent COVID-19. V is TRBV3-1 (or the pseudogene TRBV3-2) and J is TRBJ1-2; D is undetermined. Material: peripheral blood. CDR3 residues: CASSQGGGGRGYGYTF. DNA for the CDR3: TGTGCCAGCAGCCAAGGAGGCGGAGGTCGGGGCTATGGCTACACCTTC.